The clone carrying this TCR beta chain appeared a few times. Its antigen is undetermined. These data are taken from a study of STAT5B mutations in CD4+ large granular lymphocyte leukemia. Study as a whole: Healthy donors showed HLA-associated enrichment of the CDR3 'QG' motif.

Study-level results: No patients shared main leukemic clonotypes, though roughly 25% appeared at low frequency elsewhere. Without putative leukemic clones, patient CD4-sorted repertoires remained more clonal than healthy CD4+ repertoires.

The assay was run at survey level. The repertoire was sequenced with immunoSEQ multiplex PCR; TCRdb's copy has only in-frame clones and lacks some. This table holds approximately 32,000 clones, less than 70% found once. This TCR was sampled from a human donor in good health. The sequencing sample was made of CD4+ T cells from blood buffy coats.

This chain's CDR3 is CASSGQDTEAFF. The CDR3 nucleotides read TGTGCCAGCAGTGGGCAGGACACTGAAGCTTTCTTT. The J gene is TRBJ1-1, the V gene TRBV5-6; D remains ambiguous. Germline CDR1 is SGHDT and CDR2 is YYEEEE. The germline V and J ends were trimmed by 5 bases and 3 bases, with 8 bases remaining between them. The CDR3 extends over 12 amino acids.